The 11 T cell receptor beta chains presented below share a single source sample, sequenced in a study of blood T cell repertoires in COVID-19. Sequencing was performed with immunoSEQ multiplex PCR; in TCRdb, only in-frame clones are kept and a portion is missing. The sample lists more than 40,000 clones; about nine tenths were seen once. The sequenced sample was peripheral blood. The origin of the receptors is a man in his 70s with acute or convalescent COVID-19.

Only a few counts were recorded for this clone. The gene calls are TRBV6-6 and TRBJ2-2; TRBD1 aligns across 9 bases. The V and J ends lost 4 bases and 5 bases, in that order; junction bases with no gene match: 5. Germline V gene sequence: CDR1 MNHNY, CDR2 SVGAGI (reference sequence). The CDR3 length is 15 residues. In nucleotides, the CDR3 is TGTGCCAGCAGTTCCCGGGACAGGGATACCGGGGAGCTGTTTTTT. Translated, it gives CASSSRDRDTGELFF.

J is TRBJ2-5 and V is TRBV5-6; 11 nucleotides agree with TRBD2. Per the germline V gene, CDR1 is SGHDT and CDR2 is YYEEEE. The V segment lost 2 bases and the J segment 2 bases; nucleotides outside the gene matches: 11. The CDR3 covers 18 residues. CDR3 nucleotides: TGTGCCAGCAGCTTTTTGGGACTAGCGGACAATATTCAAGAGACCCAGTACTTC. Its protein product is CASSFLGLADNIQETQYF.

This chain uses TRBV27 with TRBJ1-2; 7 bases line up with TRBD1. The germline V gene has CDR1 MNHEY and CDR2 SMNVEV (reference sequence). The CDR3 spans 14 residues. Trimming cost V 6 bases and J 2 bases; bases outside gene matches: 6. CDR3 residues: CASSRQGQNYGYTF. The DNA for the CDR3 is TGTGCCAGCAGCCGACAGGGTCAGAACTATGGCTACACCTTC.

The chain combines TRBV2 with TRBJ2-5; 8 positions agree with TRBD2. From germline, CDR1 is SNHLY and CDR2 FYNNEI. The CDR3 extends over 16 amino acids. V trimming: 6 bases; J trimming: 5 bases; junction bases outside the gene matches: 14. This chain's CDR3 is CASRETNGGARETQYF. In nucleotides, the CDR3 is TGTGCCAGCAGGGAAACCAACGGGGGGGCCAGGGAGACCCAGTACTTC.

The chain is built from TRBV2 and TRBJ1-4, with D maybe TRBD1 (6 bases). CDR3 size: 14 residues. From germline, CDR1 is SNHLY and CDR2 FYNNEI. Trimming took off 6 bases at V and 1 base at J, with 9 bases between the two ends. The CDR3, as DNA: TGTGCCAGCAGACACAGGGAAACTAATGAAAAACTGTTTTTT. Translation: CASRHRETNEKLFF.

V usage is TRBV5-4 and J usage is TRBJ1-2, with a weak D call TRBD1 (6 bases). The CDR3 has 15 residues. Germline CDR1 reads SGHNT; CDR2 reads YYREEE (reference sequence). The germline V and J ends were trimmed by 0 bases and 4 bases, with 13 bases remaining between them. The CDR3 DNA is TGTGCCAGCAGCTTGGAGCAGGGGCAAAGCTATGGCTACACCTTC. Translating it yields CASSLEQGQSYGYTF.

V usage is TRBV4-2 and J usage is TRBJ2-2; TRBD1 agrees at 9 bases. The germline gives CDR1 LGHNA, CDR2 YNFKEQ. The CDR3 has 16 residues. The V segment lost 4 bases and the J segment 6 bases; nucleotides outside the gene matches: 9. CDR3 residues: CASSLGGQGFSGELFF. The CDR3 DNA is TGTGCCAGCAGCCTCGGCGGACAGGGGTTTTCCGGGGAGCTGTTTTTT.

The gene calls are TRBV7-2 and TRBJ2-5, with D possibly TRBD2 on 5 matching bases. Germline lookup yields CDR1 SGHTA and CDR2 FQGNSA. V dropped 2 bases and J dropped 2 bases, with 9 bases sitting between them. The CDR3 covers 14 residues. CDR3 in amino acids: CASSLISGQETQYF. The CDR3 DNA follows: TGTGCCAGCAGCTTAATCTCGGGGCAAGAGACCCAGTACTTC. The full variable domain, in which reference TRBV7-2 and TRBJ2-5 provide the parts outside the CDR3, is GAGVSQSPSNKVTEKGKDVELRCDPISGHTALYWYRQSLGQGLEFLIYFQGNSAPDKSGLPSDRFSAERTGGSVSTLTIQRTQQEDSAVYLCASSLISGQETQYFGPGTRLLVL.

The gene calls are TRBV7-2 and TRBJ2-1; 10 bases align to TRBD2. V shed 3 bases and J 0 bases; nucleotides not matched to a gene: 8. The CDR3 is 18 amino acids. The germline V gene has CDR1 SGHTA and CDR2 FQGNSA. CDR3: CASSFLAGALSSYNEQFF. CDR3 nucleotide sequence: TGTGCCAGCAGCTTTCTAGCGGGGGCCCTTAGCTCCTACAATGAGCAGTTCTTC.

The chain is built from TRBV19 and TRBJ1-5, with D possibly being TRBD1 (5 bases). V dropped 5 bases and J dropped 0 bases, with 20 bases sitting between them. Germline V gene data show CDR1 as LNHDA and CDR2 as SQIVND (reference sequence). The CDR3 has 18 residues. CDR3 region: CASSQPAGYYYSNQPQHF. The CDR3 DNA follows: TGTGCCAGTAGTCAGCCGGCAGGGTACTATTATAGCAATCAGCCCCAGCATTTT.

This clone was picked up one time. The chain joins TRBV19 to TRBJ2-1; TRBD2 aligns across 7 bases. With 7 bases clipped from V and 4 bases from J, the junction kept 4 bases outside the gene matches. This CDR3 comprises 13 residues. Germline assignment: CDR1 LNHDA and CDR2 SQIVND (reference sequence). The CDR3 sequence: CASMDGGYNEQFF. In DNA form, the CDR3 reads TGTGCCAGTATGGACGGGGGGTACAATGAGCAGTTCTTC.